This T cell receptor (beta chain) comes out of a study of cytomegalovirus exposure and HLA in healthy donors. General study points: TCR beta sequences reportedly predicted most subjects' HLA-A and HLA-B alleles accurately.

The PCR was carried out with 60 Vbeta primers and 13 Jbeta primers. The data were produced by immunoSEQ multiplex PCR, yet TCRdb's version contains in-frame clones alone and is incomplete. This table holds 150,000 to 200,000 clones, roughly four fifths found once. Germline-derived CDR1 and CDR2 are SEHNR and FQNEAQ (reference sequence). The CDR3 has 16 residues. Comment on this clone: As yet, its antigen is unknown.

The chain carries TRBV7-9 and TRBJ2-5; TRBD1 aligns across 7 bases. The J call is in doubt because the DNA end fits TRBJ2-7 better. This clonotype was sampled from a young woman in good health and CMV-seronegative. Sequenced sample: PBMCs. The DNA of the CDR3 is TGTGCCAGCAGCTTGTCACCTAGGACAGGTCCCTACGAGCAGTACTTC. It yields the protein CASSLSPRTGPYEQYF.